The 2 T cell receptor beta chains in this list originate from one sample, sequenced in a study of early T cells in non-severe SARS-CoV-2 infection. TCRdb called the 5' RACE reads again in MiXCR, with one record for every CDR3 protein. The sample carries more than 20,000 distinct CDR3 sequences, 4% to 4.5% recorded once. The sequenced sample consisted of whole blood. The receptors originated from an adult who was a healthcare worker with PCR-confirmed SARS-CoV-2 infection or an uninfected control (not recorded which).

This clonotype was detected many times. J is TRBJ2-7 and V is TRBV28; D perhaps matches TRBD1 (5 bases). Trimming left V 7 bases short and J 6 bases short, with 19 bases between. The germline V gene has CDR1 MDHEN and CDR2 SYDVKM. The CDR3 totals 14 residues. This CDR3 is CASTADSLTVEQYF. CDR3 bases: TGTGCCAGCACCGCCGACAGTCTGACGGTCGAGCAGTACTTC. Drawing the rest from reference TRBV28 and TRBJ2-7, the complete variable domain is DVKVTQSSRYLVKRTGEKVFLECVQDMDHENMFWYRQDPGLGLRLIYFSYDVKMKEKGDIPEGYSVSREKKERFSLILESASTNQTSMYLCASTADSLTVEQYFGPGTRLTVT.

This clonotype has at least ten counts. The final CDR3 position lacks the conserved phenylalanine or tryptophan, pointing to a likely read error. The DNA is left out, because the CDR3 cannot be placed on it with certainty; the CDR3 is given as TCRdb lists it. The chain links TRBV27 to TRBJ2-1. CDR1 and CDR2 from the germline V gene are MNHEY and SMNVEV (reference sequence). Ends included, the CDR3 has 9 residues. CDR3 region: CASSFTMGN.